This T cell receptor (beta chain) was obtained from a study of cytomegalovirus exposure and HLA in healthy donors (dated by TCRdb to between 2016 and 2019). With regard to the full study: In an earlier analysis of fewer than 750 of the donors, 276 Gb of sequence data and 90 million to 120 million unique TCR beta sequences from roughly 200 million T cells were reported. An early release that covered 500 to 800 HLA-typed donors contained approximately 300 gigabases of sequencing data and 75 million to 100 million unique TCR sequences. Of the roughly 420 genotyped donors, less than 90% were placed in the genetic ancestry cluster associated with self-reported Caucasian donors. The study was designed to test whether signatures of past pathogen exposure could be identified by cataloging public T cell receptors. The study profiled the T cell repertoires of fewer than 850 subjects by immunosequencing and related them to cytomegalovirus serostatus. In addition to the first cohort of 666 subjects, a separate validation cohort of around 110 different subjects was used. To predict cytomegalovirus infection status, the study combined high-throughput TCR immunosequencing, statistical association of individual TCRs with disease status, and machine learning. To study patterns of TCR occurrence, a later analysis re-analyzed previously published TCR beta repertoires from several hundred donors and added high-resolution HLA genotyping. Rather than drawing on any new phenotypic data, the later analysis identified candidate immune exposures from TCR beta sequences and the way those sequences occurred across donors. In an earlier analysis of about 590 of the donors, high-throughput TCR beta sequencing was used to judge whether each TCR beta V gene segment behaved as functional or pseudogenic. Donor age, sex, ethnicity and CMV serostatus were compiled together with the repertoire data. A later genetic analysis took genome-wide SNP genotypes for about three fifths of the 666 donors and used that subset as a discovery cohort. Every repertoire in the discovery cohort had been generated on one and the same sequencing platform. Class I and class II HLA loci were covered by the typing at four-digit resolution. The number of donors typed differed by locus, with roughly 629-640 for A, B, C, DRB1 and DQB1, 522 for DQA1, about 610 for DPA1, and about 450 for DPB1. Roughly five DR-DQ haplotypes were treated as single units for association and clustering because of strong linkage in the cohort. Among about 410 genotyped donors of the cohort, an average of around 250,000 unique TCR beta nucleotide sequences was sequenced per donor, of which roughly 18% were non-productive. Study-level results and caveats: A few of the identified cytomegalovirus-associated TCR beta chains were confirmed in vitro to be specific for cytomegalovirus antigens. Presence/absence analyses assumed roughly uniform sequencing depth across donors, an assumption that may not hold. In a later analysis, HLA-associated TCR beta chains showed more clonal expansion and lower generation probabilities than non-associated chains that were equally common. A further reported finding was that TCR beta sequences accurately predicted the HLA-A and HLA-B alleles for most subjects in the first cohort. The sequencing pipeline was judged likely to have produced a cluster of highly shared sequence variants as a technical artifact. Some IMGT-functional V segments, including TRBV6-2 and TRBV6-3, could not be distinguished by the 87-base-pair reads and were therefore excluded. At a false discovery rate of 0.05, a later analysis linked 15,000 to 20,000 TCR beta sequences to specific HLA alleles. According to a later genetic analysis, donors in an Asian-associated ancestry cluster had fewer N-insertions in productive TCRs than the approximately 670-donor mean. This cohort had only TCR beta chains sequenced, and the lack of alpha or paired-chain data limited which features could be detected. An association between a missense DCLRE1C variant and V-gene and J-gene trimming of TCR beta chains was found in a later genetic analysis and replicated in an independent cohort. Strong co-occurrence of HLA alleles, especially DR and DQ, made assigning TCR associations to individual alleles difficult. The earlier analysis of about 600 of the donors excluded around 17 rarely observed V segments, including chromosome 9 orphons, because counts were too low. Linkage disequilibrium might explain the correlated functional status among segregating V segments, but an unknown experimental factor could not be ruled out. In a later analysis, TCR association rates were found to vary across HLA loci, with the most associated TCRs seen for DRB1 alleles and the fewest for HLA-C alleles. In the study, approximately 150 TCR beta chains were listed as associated with cytomegalovirus. In both the original and validation cohorts, the classifier was reported to diagnose cytomegalovirus status with high specificity and sensitivity. The authors suggested that the approach could potentially be extended to other disease states and immunological phenotypes. Across donors, most TCR sequences were observed very rarely, whereas some public TCRs were present in many individuals. According to a later analysis, parvovirus B19, influenza, CMV and Epstein-Barr virus appeared linked to several top co-occurrence clusters. HLA typing was unavailable for some donors at each locus, so association tests used only the typed subset. Broadly in line with IMGT annotations, most TCR beta V segments showed up in productive rearrangements about 87% or about 30% of the time in an earlier analysis of approximately 640 of the donors. Immune exposure information for the cohort was limited to CMV serostatus. Most CMV-associated TCR beta chains appeared to be HLA-restricted in a later analysis, and the HLA associations seemed to be driven largely by CMV exposure.

The CDR3 measures 12 amino acids from cysteine to phenylalanine. This entry keeps only the CDR3 DNA: 36 bases, framed from base 1. The CDR1 and CDR2 encoded by the germline V gene are MDHEN and SYDVKM. The junction shows trimming of 4 bases on V and 5 bases on J, and the gene matches do not reach 1 base of it. This clone was counted between two and nine times. Its target antigen remains unknown. Per-base quality was not reported, and no clone a single base away is much larger than it. The cohort comprised 550 to 700 healthy bone marrow donors. Cohort members were all nominally healthy when sampled, although unrecorded immune exposures were likely present. The donor tested CMV seronegative, placing the donor among the 350 or so seronegative members of the cohort. Each donor provided a peripheral blood sample, and peripheral blood mononuclear cells were used for TCR beta sequencing. The Qiagen DNeasy Blood Extraction Kit was used to extract genomic DNA from the blood cell samples.

The library was built by means of the immunoSEQ multiplex PCR assay. For the multiplex PCR, a mixture combining 60 forward primers for TCR Vbeta segments and 13 reverse primers for TCR Jbeta segments was used. The CDR3 region of rearranged TCR beta genes was amplified from genomic DNA by a multiplex PCR assay. On the Illumina HiSeq System, the amplified TCR beta libraries were sequenced as 87-base-pair reads. Processing in the source paper ran as follows. A later analysis tallied around 87 million unique TCR beta chains across the 650 to 750 repertoires, and about 10 million of those chains were shared by two or more donors. Raw reads were error-corrected and collapsed into unique sequences by a nearest-neighbor algorithm in which closely related sequences were merged to remove PCR and sequencing errors. Alignment of CDR3 sequences to IMGT reference sequences was used to assign V, D and J gene segments. For a sequence to be retained, at least a six-nucleotide match to both a V gene segment and a J gene segment was required. A rearrangement was called productive if the CDR3 had no stop codons and remained in frame with V and J, and every other rearrangement was called non-productive. Following IMGT convention, CDR3 was defined as the stretch from the second conserved V-encoded cysteine up to the conserved J-encoded phenylalanine. The earlier analysis of 500 to 600 of the donors excluded sequences that lacked an unambiguous match to a single V gene segment. In an earlier analysis of around 600 of the donors, V segments were called functional above 56.7% productive rearrangements and were called segregating when the between-donor standard deviation exceeded 5%. A statistical classification framework was developed to diagnose cytomegalovirus status using the catalog of TCR beta chain sequences. V and J gene assignment, in a later analysis, came from comparing TCR nucleotide sequences with IMGT/GENE-DB human TR gene sequences. The TCRdist pipeline was used in a later analysis to assign CDR3 sequences and most-parsimonious VDJ recombination scenarios. In a later analysis, each TCR beta chain was defined by its CDR3 amino acid sequence together with its V-gene family, and reads lacking a unique V-gene family were excluded. In a later analysis, several hundred highly shared, low-generation-probability nucleotide sequences were removed to address suspected cross-contamination and a sequencing artifact. A later analysis calculated a clonal expansion index for each public chain from normalized within-repertoire ranks of inferred template counts. In a later analysis, generation probabilities were computed with a VDJ recombination model fitted to out-of-frame rearrangements, and the resulting probabilities were checked against IGoR. Hypergeometric tests were used in a later analysis to score TCR-TCR, TCR-HLA and TCR-CMV co-occurrence, with a repertoire-size bias correction applied to the TCR pairs. False discovery rates were estimated in a later analysis by permuting HLA or CMV assignments 20 times. In a later analysis, co-occurring TCRs were grouped with DBSCAN, and TCRdist sequence similarity was added when clustering was performed within HLA-allele-positive subsets. Repertoires with fewer than 30,000 or more than 120,000 public chains were left out of co-occurrence clustering, as were roughly five repertoires with anomalous nucleotide sharing. TCRdb carries this immuneACCESS record with in-frame sequences only. Its versions omit some clonotypes, under half of them owing to an unresolved V gene in the studies checked, with the rest unexplained. The DNA was the basis for D and trimming; V, J and clone size are from that table. The table for this sample lists under 150,000 clones; approximately 83% of them were counted only once. Around 2.7% of the sample is taken by the ten largest.

The rearranged chain carries TRBV28 and TRBJ2-5, with 7 junctional bases fitting TRBD2. Specimen: PBMCs. The source of this sequence is a woman aged 18-35 years in good health and CMV-seronegative. In nucleotides, the sequence is TGTGCCAGCAGTTGGGGGGGGGAGACCCAGTACTTC. This translates into CASSWGGETQYF.